This T cell receptor (beta chain) comes out of a study of blood T cell repertoires in COVID-19. Overall study context: The analysed material was cDNA or gDNA that came from T cells, B-cell-depleted T cells, or PBMCs.

Using immunoSEQ multiplex PCR, the repertoire was profiled, and TCRdb retains in-frame clones only, with some absent. The data contain approximately 150,000 clones, roughly nine tenths of them singletons. Trimming pared 2 bases from V and 5 bases from J, leaving 12 bases between. This CDR3 comprises 15 residues. The germline CDR1 and CDR2 sequences are SNHLY and FYNNEI. Specimen: PBMCs or T cells enriched from blood (not recorded which). The chain has TRBV2 and TRBJ2-2; D is possibly TRBD2 (5 bases). The receptor's source is a woman between 35 and 50 years old who had been exposed to COVID-19. CDR3 amino acids: CASSESGTLTGELFF. The CDR3 DNA reads TGTGCCAGCAGTGAATCGGGAACTCTTACCGGGGAGCTGTTTTTT.